The 11 T cell receptor beta chains below were found in one sample sequenced in a study of shared clonotypes between healthy human individuals. Only in-frame clones appear in the TCRdb table, and some are missing; sequencing was by immunoSEQ multiplex PCR. This repertoire shows fewer than 1 million clones, about 97% found once; its top ten account for 0.2% to 0.25%. Naive CD8 populations comprised CD45RO-negative cells positively selected for CCR7, excluding terminally differentiated effector memory CD45RA+ cells. The sequenced sample consisted of naive CD8+ T cells sorted from blood. The receptors shown here come from a man aged 30 to 39 in good health.

The chain joins TRBV28 to TRBJ2-7, with a weak D call TRBD2 (6 bases). This CDR3 has 16 amino acids. Germline V lookup: CDR1 MDHEN, CDR2 SYDVKM. The V gene lost 2 bases and the J gene lost 0 bases, with 14 bases spanning the gap. CDR3 sequence (DNA): TGTGCCAGCAGTTTAAATCCCCGGGGGAGCTCCTACGAGCAGTACTTC. Translation: CASSLNPRGSSYEQYF.

This sequence joins TRBV7-9 and TRBJ1-2, with unresolved D. The CDR3 covers 16 residues. V lost 5 bases and J lost 8, with 24 bases in between. Germline loops: CDR1 SEHNR, CDR2 FQNEAQ (reference sequence). CDR3 coding DNA: TGTGCCAGCAGCCTGTTAATTCGGTCCGTAGTGAGAGGCTACACCTTC. Translating it yields CASSLLIRSVVRGYTF.

As to this clone: Other nucleotide sequences in the sample specify the same CDR3. The rearrangement links TRBV27 to TRBJ2-1, with D perhaps TRBD2 (6 bases). Between the trimmed V and J ends, which lost 6 bases and 0 bases, there was a span of 9 bases. Germline CDR1 MNHEY, CDR2 SMNVEV (reference sequence). This CDR3 has 14 amino acids. This CDR3 is CASSLGGSYNEQFF. The CDR3 coding sequence is TGTGCCAGCAGCTTGGGAGGCTCCTACAATGAGCAGTTCTTC.

In this sample, this clone turned up a few times. V and J are TRBV28 and TRBJ2-7, with D possibly being TRBD1 (6 bases). V was pared by 8 bases and J by 3 bases, with 14 bases between. This CDR3 spans 13 amino acids. Germline V CDR1 and CDR2: MDHEN, SYDVKM. CDR3: CASGVQGDYEQYF. The CDR3 DNA reads as TGTGCCAGCGGAGTACAGGGAGACTACGAGCAGTACTTC.

This clone showed up just once. The chain couples TRBV6-1 to TRBJ1-5, with 9 nucleotides matching TRBD1. Germline CDR1 is MNHNS and CDR2 is SASEGT. The CDR3 loop spans 14 amino acids. Trimming at V came to 4 bases and at J to 6 bases, leaving 4 bases not matched to a gene. The CDR3 nucleotides are TGTGCCAGCAGTGGGACAGGGGCAGGTCAGCCCCAGCATTTT. Translated: CASSGTGAGQPQHF.

V gene TRBV7-2 combines with J gene TRBJ2-1; D is perhaps TRBD2 (6 bases). The length of the CDR3 is 15 residues. Trimming shortened V by 7 bases and J by 4 bases, and 17 bases separated the two germline ends. In germline, CDR1 is SGHTA, CDR2 FQGNSA. CDR3 nucleotide sequence: TGTGCCAGCACCCAATGGGACTTCTCGTACAATGAGCAGTTCTTC. Translation gives CASTQWDFSYNEQFF.

The V gene is TRBV10-3, the J gene TRBJ2-3, with 8 bases identical to TRBD2. The ends lost 2 bases at V and 2 bases at J; junction bases unmatched: 12. The CDR3 spans 18 residues. Germline CDR1 is ENHRY and CDR2 is SYGVKD. CDR3 bases: TGTGCCATCAGTGAGGGAGTATTGCGGGAGGACCTCACAGATACGCAGTATTTT. Encoded protein: CAISEGVLREDLTDTQYF.

This rearrangement joins TRBV27 to TRBJ2-7, with D unclear. The V gene's germline CDR1 is MNHEY and CDR2 SMNVEV (reference sequence). V gave up 4 bases and J gave up 0 bases, with 16 bases separating them. This CDR3 spans 16 amino acids. As DNA, the CDR3 is TGTGCCAGCAGTTCCCTATCGGTGGGAAGCTCCTACGAGCAGTACTTC. This sequence encodes CASSSLSVGSSYEQYF.

V is TRBV15 and J is TRBJ2-7; 11 nucleotides agree with TRBD2. The CDR3 contains 16 residues. From germline, CDR1 is LNHNV and CDR2 YYDKDF (reference sequence). V was pared by 0 bases and J by 2 bases, with 3 bases of the junction left unmatched. DNA of the CDR3: TGTGCCACCAGCAGAGATCCACTAGCGGGAGCCTACGAGCAGTACTTC. Protein sequence: CATSRDPLAGAYEQYF. Complete variable domain (other parts from reference TRBV15 and TRBJ2-7): DAMVIQNPRYQVTQFGKPVTLSCSQTLNHNVMYWYQQKSSQAPKLLFHYYDKDFNNEADTPDNFQSRRPNTSFCFLDIRSPGLGDTAMYLCATSRDPLAGAYEQYFGPGTRLTVT.

On this clone itself: At one end, the junction sequence differs from germline, possibly due to a read error. This chain uses TRBV4-3 with TRBJ1-1; the match to TRBD1 covers 9 bases. The CDR3 length is 15 residues. Germline values: CDR1 LGHNA, CDR2 YSLEER. The CDR3 DNA reads as TGCGCCAGCAGCCAAGAAGGGACAGGGAACGCTGAAGCTTTCTTT. It codes for CASSQEGTGNAEAFF.

The chain links TRBV5-1 to TRBJ2-3; D gene uncertain. V lost 1 base and J lost 2, with 11 bases in between. Germline CDR1 reads SGHRS; CDR2 reads YFSETQ. The CDR3 totals 15 residues. The CDR3 DNA follows: TGCGCCAGCAGCTTGCGGGCCGCTCACACAGATACGCAGTATTTT. Residues: CASSLRAAHTDTQYF.